The 28 T cell receptor beta chains below were found in one sample sequenced in a study of T cell responses to AZD1222 COVID-19 vaccine. Sequenced by immunoSEQ multiplex PCR; TCRdb stores in-frame clones only, minus some. Found here are about 160,000 clones, roughly nine tenths of them singletons; the top ten hold around 5%. The starting material was peripheral blood, obtained on day 0 of AZD1222 vaccination. These receptor sequences come from an adult in good health.

CDR3 region: CASSEIVRGLYSNQPQHF. The CDR3 DNA reads as TGTGCCAGCAGCGAGATAGTCAGGGGGCTTTATAGCAATCAGCCCCAGCATTTT. The chain links TRBV7-2 to TRBJ1-5, with 8 positions matching TRBD1. J gave up 0 bases and V 5 bases, and 12 bases lay outside the gene matches. The germline V gene has CDR1 SGHTA and CDR2 FQGNSA. This CDR3 region has 18 residues.

The rearrangement joins TRBV7-3 to TRBJ2-7; D perhaps matches TRBD2 (7 bases). The CDR3 length is 15 residues. Per germline, CDR1 SGHTA and CDR2 FQGTGA. The ends were cut back, 2 bases at V and 3 bases at J, with 14 bases in the middle. The CDR3 is CASSLEGGGNYEQYF. Written as DNA, the CDR3 is TGTGCCAGCAGCTTAGAGGGAGGGGGGAACTACGAGCAGTACTTC.

The chain uses TRBV5-4 and TRBJ2-7; 7 positions match TRBD2. J was trimmed by 2 bases and V by 4 bases; bases with no gene match: 12. The CDR3 has 16 residues. Germline assignment: CDR1 SGHNT and CDR2 YYREEE (reference sequence). The CDR3 sequence is CASSTGGAGVAYEQYF. In nucleotides, the CDR3 is TGTGCCAGCAGCACCGGAGGGGCGGGAGTGGCCTACGAGCAGTACTTC.

This rearrangement joins TRBV19 to TRBJ2-1, with TRBD1 identical over 7 bases. CDR1 is LNHDA and CDR2 is SQIVND in the germline V gene (reference sequence). CDR3 length equals 18 residues. J lost 7 bases, V lost 3 bases, and 18 bases had no gene match. For the CDR3, the DNA is TGTGCCAGTAGTATGTCATTGAACCGGGACAGATTACGAAATGAGCAGTTCTTC. This codes for CASSMSLNRDRLRNEQFF.

The CDR3 region is CASSEATSRNNEQFF. CDR3 bases: TGTGCCAGCAGTGAGGCGACTAGCCGAAACAATGAGCAGTTCTTC. This chain links TRBV2 with TRBJ2-1, with 7 bases matching TRBD2. With 3 bases clipped from V and 5 bases from J, the junction kept 7 bases outside the gene matches. There are 15 residues in the CDR3. The germline V gene encodes CDR1 SNHLY and CDR2 FYNNEI.

The chain has TRBV5-6 and TRBJ2-7, with 7 bases that match TRBD1. The CDR3 sequence is 15 residues long. The ends lost 3 bases at V and 4 bases at J; junction bases unmatched: 10. Germline values: CDR1 SGHDT, CDR2 YYEEEE. The chain's CDR3 is CASSSTDRVRYEQYF. CDR3 DNA: TGTGCCAGCAGCTCGACTGACAGGGTCCGTTACGAGCAGTACTTC.

The chain is built from TRBV5-1 and TRBJ2-1; D remains ambiguous. Germline loops: CDR1 SGHRS, CDR2 YFSETQ. V lost 2 bases and J 2 bases, leaving 14 bases between the germline ends. The CDR3 extends over 16 amino acids. The CDR3 protein is CASSFGQWAAYNEQFF. The CDR3 DNA sequence: TGCGCCAGCAGCTTCGGTCAGTGGGCCGCCTACAATGAGCAGTTCTTC.

This clone was recorded once. The chain carries TRBV7-2 and TRBJ2-1, with D perhaps assigned TRBD1 or TRBD2 (6 bases each). Between the trimmed V and J ends, which lost 5 bases and 7 bases, there was a span of 15 bases. Germline CDR1 reads SGHTA; CDR2 reads FQGNSA. The CDR3 has 14 residues. The chain's CDR3 is CASSPRGGGNEQFF. CDR3 nucleotides: TGTGCCAGCAGCCCCAGGGGAGGAGGGAATGAGCAGTTCTTC. Combining the CDR3 with reference TRBV7-2 and TRBJ2-1 gives the whole variable domain GAGVSQSPSNKVTEKGKDVELRCDPISGHTALYWYRQSLGQGLEFLIYFQGNSAPDKSGLPSDRFSAERTGGSVSTLTIQRTQQEDSAVYLCASSPRGGGNEQFFGPGTRLTVL.

The chain uses TRBV23-1 and TRBJ2-5, with 11 positions matching TRBD1. TRBV23-1 is annotated as an ORF whose role is uncertain. The V and J ends lost 1 base and 2 bases, in that order; junction bases with no gene match: 0. The CDR3 consists of 15 residues. The CDR3 coding sequence is TGCGCCAGCAGTCAATGGGACAGGGGGCAAGAGACCCAGTACTTC. It yields the protein CASSQWDRGQETQYF.

This chain joins TRBV2 and TRBJ2-7; D is perhaps TRBD1 (6 bases). CDR3 length equals 15 residues. Germline lookup yields CDR1 SNHLY and CDR2 FYNNEI. Trimming shortened V by 7 bases and J by 3 bases, and 19 bases separated the two germline ends. CDR3 in DNA: TGTGCCAGCACCCTTAGAAGGGGGACCCTCTACGAGCAGTACTTC. It yields the protein CASTLRRGTLYEQYF.

A few counts support this clone. This sequence joins TRBV28 and TRBJ2-6; weak D call: TRBD2 (6 bases). Trimming pared 7 bases from V and 1 base from J, leaving 17 bases between. The germline V gene encodes CDR1 MDHEN and CDR2 SYDVKM. The CDR3 is made up of 17 amino acids. This chain's CDR3 is CASTAGDSGSGANVLTF. The CDR3 DNA reads as TGTGCCAGCACCGCCGGGGACTCAGGTTCTGGGGCCAACGTCCTGACTTTC.

This clone appeared once. V gene TRBV7-8 combines with J gene TRBJ2-7, with 7 bases matching TRBD1. There are 13 residues in the CDR3. From germline, CDR1 is SGHVS and CDR2 FQNEAQ. Trimming removed 5 bases from V and 6 bases from J; junction bases left unmatched: 7. CDR3 DNA sequence: TGTGCCAGCAGCCCGGGGACAGCTCTCGAGCAGTACTTC. Protein: CASSPGTALEQYF. The full variable domain, rest sourced from reference TRBV7-8 and TRBJ2-7, is GAGVSQSPRYKVAKRGQDVALRCDPISGHVSLFWYQQALGQGPEFLTYFQNEAQLDKSGLPSDRFFAERPEGSVSTLKIQRTQQEDSAVYLCASSPGTALEQYFGPGTRLTVT.

The chain uses TRBV11-2 and TRBJ2-1; 8 nucleotides agree with TRBD2. CDR1 and CDR2 (germline): SGHAT, FQNNGV. The CDR3 is 15 residues long. Trimming cost V 5 bases and J 7 bases; bases outside gene matches: 10. This CDR3 reads CASSPVAGIGNEQFF. In DNA form, the CDR3 reads TGTGCCAGCAGCCCAGTAGCGGGAATTGGAAATGAGCAGTTCTTC.

The CDR3 nucleotides are TGCGCCAGCAGCTATGCGGACAGGAACACTGAAGCTTTCTTT. Residues: CASSYADRNTEAFF. J is TRBJ1-1 and V is TRBV5-1, with D perhaps TRBD1 (6 bases). The CDR3 has 14 amino acids. Looked up from germline, CDR1 is SGHRS and CDR2 is YFSETQ. The V gene lost 3 bases and the J gene lost 1 base, with 10 bases spanning the gap.

This clone was recorded a few times. The rearrangement links TRBV7-2 to TRBJ2-5; TRBD1 might be the D (6 bases). Germline CDR1 SGHTA, CDR2 FQGNSA. The CDR3 is 15 amino acids. V lost 4 bases and J 2 bases, leaving 14 bases between the germline ends. DNA for the CDR3: TGTGCCAGCAGCTCTACAGGGACCTCACAAGAGACCCAGTACTTC. This gives the protein CASSSTGTSQETQYF.

The chain employs TRBV4-3 and TRBJ2-1; 9 nucleotides align to TRBD1. The junction had 5 bases not matched to a gene; V was cut back by 4 bases and J by 4 bases. The CDR3 extends over 15 amino acids. Germline V gene sequence: CDR1 LGHNA, CDR2 YSLEER. The CDR3 here is CASSPEQGAYNEQFF. The CDR3 DNA reads TGCGCCAGCAGCCCTGAACAGGGGGCTTACAATGAGCAGTTCTTC.

The J gene is TRBJ2-1, the V gene TRBV6-5; 7 nucleotides agree with TRBD2. The CDR3 runs to 15 residues. Germline CDR1 MNHEY, CDR2 SVGAGI. J lost 4 bases, V lost 6 bases, and 9 bases had no gene match. The CDR3 DNA sequence: TGTGCCAGCAGCCGGGACTATTCGGAATACAATGAGCAGTTCTTC. Protein: CASSRDYSEYNEQFF.

V and J are TRBV7-9 and TRBJ2-1, with D unresolved. The CDR3 spans 16 residues. The germline V gene has CDR1 SEHNR and CDR2 FQNEAQ (reference sequence). V was clipped by 2 bases and J by 3 bases, with 14 bases between them. The CDR3 is CASSLSPRTLYNEQFF. Here the CDR3 DNA reads TGTGCCAGCAGCTTATCCCCTCGGACCCTCTACAATGAGCAGTTCTTC.

The rearrangement links TRBV9 to TRBJ2-5; 13 bases map to TRBD2. CDR1 and CDR2 from the germline V gene are SGDLS and YYNGEE. J was trimmed by 7 bases and V by 3 bases; bases with no gene match: 9. The CDR3 covers 16 residues. DNA of the CDR3: TGTGCCAGCAGCGAACTAGCGGGAGGGCTGTGGGGGACCCAGTACTTC. It codes for CASSELAGGLWGTQYF.

This clone occurred once. The chain combines TRBV28 with TRBJ2-7; 9 bases are shared with TRBD2. Germline V lookup: CDR1 MDHEN, CDR2 SYDVKM. Losses at the gene ends were 3 bases for V and 2 bases for J; bases not matched to a gene: 5. The CDR3 consists of 15 residues. CDR3 sequence (DNA): TGTGCCAGCAGTTTGTTGACTAGCGGCCCCTACGAGCAGTACTTC. This translates into CASSLLTSGPYEQYF.

The chain couples TRBV20-1 to TRBJ2-1, with D uncertain. V lost 3 bases to trimming and J lost 6 bases, with 15 bases between them. Per the germline V gene, CDR1 is DFQATT and CDR2 is SNEGSKA (reference sequence). The CDR3 length is 14 residues. CDR3 sequence reads: CSASLSPSRNEQFF. In DNA form, the CDR3 reads TGCAGTGCTAGTCTATCTCCAAGCCGCAATGAGCAGTTCTTC.

This sequence joins TRBV19 and TRBJ2-1; 8 nucleotides agree with TRBD2. Germline V gives CDR1 LNHDA, CDR2 SQIVND (reference sequence). Trimming at V came to 7 bases and at J to 2 bases, leaving 7 bases not matched to a gene. This CDR3 spans 15 amino acids. CDR3 sequence (DNA): TGTGCCAGTAAAGTAGCGGGATCCCCCTACAATGAGCAGTTCTTC. As protein: CASKVAGSPYNEQFF.

The rearrangement links TRBV5-6 to TRBJ2-7; D might be TRBD1 (6 bases). This CDR3 has 12 residues. V lost 5 bases to trimming and J lost 5 bases, with 11 bases between them. Germline values: CDR1 SGHDT, CDR2 YYEEEE. In nucleotides, the CDR3 is TGTGCCAGCAGATCATACAGGGACGAGCAGTACTTC. Its protein is CASRSYRDEQYF.

The genes are TRBV5-4 and TRBJ1-3; unclear D gene. CDR1 is SGHNT and CDR2 is YYREEE in the germline V gene (reference sequence). The CDR3 covers 14 residues. The V end was cut by 6 bases, the J end by 3 bases, with 13 bases between. CDR3 nucleotides: TGTGCCAGCACCTCGGCGGTAGGTGGAAACACCATATATTTT. It specifies CASTSAVGGNTIYF.

The V gene is TRBV21-1, the J gene TRBJ1-2; TRBD1 is taken as the D call from the table, unchecked against the DNA. TRBV21-1 is flagged as a pseudogene. This CDR3 contains 17 residues. CDR3 loop: CASRNPIKRTTSRGYTF. The CDR3, as DNA: TGTGCCAGCAGAAATCCCATTAAAAGGACAACCTCTAGAGGCTACACCTTC.

Turning to this clone: The same CDR3 is also encoded by other DNA sequences in this sample. The chain combines TRBV3-1 (or the pseudogene TRBV3-2) with TRBJ1-1, with D perhaps matching TRBD1 (6 bases). The CDR3 totals 12 residues. Germline values: CDR1 LGHDT, CDR2 YNNKEL (reference sequence). V was trimmed by 4 bases and J by 7 bases, leaving 10 bases between them. CDR3 sequence reads: CASSRTAGEAFF. Here the CDR3 DNA reads TGTGCCAGCAGCCGGACAGCCGGTGAAGCTTTCTTT.

As DNA, the CDR3 is TGTGCCAGCAGACCCATAGCGGACCAGGGGTACGAGCAGTACTTC. Translated: CASRPIADQGYEQYF. The chain has TRBV4-2 and TRBJ2-7; D assignment may be TRBD1 or TRBD2 (6 bases each). Germline V gives CDR1 LGHNA, CDR2 YNFKEQ. The CDR3 is made up of 15 amino acids. V shed 6 bases and J shed 4 bases, with 19 bases lying between them.

The rearrangement links TRBV18 to TRBJ1-6; D possibly corresponds to TRBD1 (6 bases). CDR1 is KGHSH, CDR2 LQKENI, per germline. The CDR3 runs to 15 residues. The V and J ends lost 2 bases and 6 bases respectively, with 11 bases between them. Written as DNA, the CDR3 is TGTGCCAGCTCACCAAGGACAGTTTCTAATTCACCCCTCCACTTT. The encoded protein is CASSPRTVSNSPLHF. The full variable domain, rest sourced from reference TRBV18 and TRBJ1-6, is NAGVMQNPRHLVRRRGQEARLRCSPMKGHSHVYWYRQLPEEGLKFMVYLQKENIIDESGMPKERFSAEFPKEGPSILRIQQVVRGDSAAYFCASSPRTVSNSPLHFGNGTRLTVT.